The present TCR beta chain was sequenced within a study of blood T cell repertoires in COVID-19. Study-level information: Researchers got acute and convalescent COVID-19 samples from the United States, Italy and Spain.

Original methodology: Reference gene primers were amplified, and this amplification served to estimate nucleated cell counts. TCRdb's copy holds only in-frame clones and misses some; the assay was immunoSEQ multiplex PCR. V, J and clone size reflect that table, while D and trimming were determined from the DNA. This table holds 95,000 to 100,000 clones, about 90% found once. Trimming took off 5 bases at V and 2 bases at J, with 13 bases between the two ends. Germline CDR1 is SGHVS and CDR2 is FQNEAQ. This CDR3 spans 16 amino acids. Sequences were obtained from peripheral blood. The origin of this receptor is a human donor with COVID-19, enrolled during active disease. The donor label of this sample is uncertain. The chain combines TRBV7-8 with TRBJ2-6; D not resolved. Here the CDR3 DNA reads TGTGCCAGCAGCCCCGTTGTCTCCGCTGGGGCCAACGTCCTGACTTTC. Translation gives CASSPVVSAGANVLTF.